Given below is one T cell receptor beta chain in context. A much larger clone differs from this one at a single base, so this may be a read error. Each CDR3 protein gets one entry after TCRdb re-called the PCR reads with MiXCR. Here the sample spans about 68,000 distinct CDR3 sequences, 15% to 20% being singletons. These data come from a study of molecular identifiers for immune sequencing clone quantification. The length of the CDR3 is 14 residues. Germline CDR1 reads MDHEN; CDR2 reads SYDVKM. Sequences were obtained from naive CD8+ T cells from blood, with Jurkat cell RNA spiked in. The sample's subset: FACS-sorted CD8+CD4-CCR7+CD45RA+ naive T cells. The source is a human donor in good health. Some libraries in this study had Jurkat cell RNA spiked in. The V call is TRBV28, the J call TRBJ2-1; D is ambiguous. The CDR3 protein is CASSLIPPYNEQSF. In DNA form, the CDR3 reads TGTGCCAGCAGCTTAATACCGCCCTACAATGAGCAGTCCTTC.